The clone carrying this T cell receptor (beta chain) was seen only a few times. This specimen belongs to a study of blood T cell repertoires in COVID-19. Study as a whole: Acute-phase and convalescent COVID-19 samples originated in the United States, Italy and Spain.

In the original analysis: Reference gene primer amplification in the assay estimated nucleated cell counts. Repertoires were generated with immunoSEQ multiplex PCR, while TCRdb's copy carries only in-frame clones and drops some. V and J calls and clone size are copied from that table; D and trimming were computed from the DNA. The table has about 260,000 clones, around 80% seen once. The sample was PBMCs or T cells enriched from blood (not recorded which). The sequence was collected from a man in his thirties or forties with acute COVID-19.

This CDR3 is CVRSLGAGRSSPLHF. CDR3 DNA sequence: TGTGTCAGAAGCTTAGGTGCGGGACGGAGTTCACCCCTCCACTTT. The chain combines TRBV7-5 with TRBJ1-6. TRBV7-5 is an annotated pseudogene. The CDR3 totals 15 residues.